The T cell receptor (beta chain) described here comes from a study of regulatory T cells in long-lasting Graves disease. Arm-PCR of CDR3 regions and iRepertoire HTBI primers were used to build TCR beta libraries. One entry per CDR3 protein results from TCRdb running MiXCR on the multiplex PCR reads. The sample comprises roughly 400,000 distinct CDR3 sequences, less than 25% of which are singletons, and about a fifth rests with the top ten. Time point reported: persistent/refractory GD, antithyroid drugs over 5 years with positive TRAb. The TCR library used RNA extracted from PBMCs. In its sample, this clonotype was seen a few times. CDR3 size: 15 residues. Germline V gives CDR1 SGHTA, CDR2 FQGNSA. V lost 5 bases, J lost 1 base, and 11 bases lay in between.

The sequencing used peripheral blood mononuclear cells (PBMCs), collected when the disease was refractory, from a patient treated with antithyroid drugs. The V gene is TRBV7-2, the J gene TRBJ2-2; possibly TRBD1 for D (6 bases). This TCR was sampled from a female donor with Graves disease. The CDR3 here is CASSQGQKNTGELFF. For the CDR3, the DNA is TGTGCCAGCAGCCAAGGACAGAAGAACACCGGGGAGCTGTTTTTT.